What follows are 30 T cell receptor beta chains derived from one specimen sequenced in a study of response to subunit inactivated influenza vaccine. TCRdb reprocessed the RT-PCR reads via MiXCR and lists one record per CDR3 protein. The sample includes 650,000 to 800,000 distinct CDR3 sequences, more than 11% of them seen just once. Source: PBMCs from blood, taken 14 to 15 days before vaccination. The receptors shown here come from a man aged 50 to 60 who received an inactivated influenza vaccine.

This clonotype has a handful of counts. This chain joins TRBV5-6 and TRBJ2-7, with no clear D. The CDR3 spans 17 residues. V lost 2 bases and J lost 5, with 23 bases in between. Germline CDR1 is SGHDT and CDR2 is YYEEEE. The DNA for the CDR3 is TGTGCCAGCAGCTTAGGACCTAGTAAGGTAGGTGGCCACGAGCAGTACTTC. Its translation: CASSLGPSKVGGHEQYF. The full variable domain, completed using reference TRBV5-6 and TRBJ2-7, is DAGVTQSPTHLIKTRGQQVTLRCSPKSGHDTVSWYQQALGQGPQFIFQYYEEEERQRGNFPDRFSGHQFPNYSSELNVNALLLGDSALYLCASSLGPSKVGGHEQYFGPGTRLTVT.

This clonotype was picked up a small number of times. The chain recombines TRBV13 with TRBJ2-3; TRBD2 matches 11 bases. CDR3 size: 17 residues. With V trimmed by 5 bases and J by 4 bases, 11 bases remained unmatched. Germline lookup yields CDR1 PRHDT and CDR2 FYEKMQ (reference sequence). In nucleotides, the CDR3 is TGTGCCAGCAGCCAGCGTACACTAGCGGGAGAGGCAGATACGCAGTATTTT. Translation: CASSQRTLAGEADTQYF.

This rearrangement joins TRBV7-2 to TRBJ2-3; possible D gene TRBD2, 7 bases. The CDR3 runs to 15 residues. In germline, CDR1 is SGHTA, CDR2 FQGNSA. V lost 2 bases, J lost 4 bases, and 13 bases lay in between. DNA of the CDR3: TGTGCCAGCAGCTTACGGGGGGCTTTAGCAGATACGCAGTATTTT. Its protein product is CASSLRGALADTQYF.

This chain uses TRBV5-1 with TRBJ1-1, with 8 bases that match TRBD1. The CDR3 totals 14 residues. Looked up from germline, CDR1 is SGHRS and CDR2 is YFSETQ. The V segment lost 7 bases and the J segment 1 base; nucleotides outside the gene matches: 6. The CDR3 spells CASLSGQANTEAFF. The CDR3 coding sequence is TGCGCCAGCTTGTCGGGACAGGCGAACACTGAAGCTTTCTTT.

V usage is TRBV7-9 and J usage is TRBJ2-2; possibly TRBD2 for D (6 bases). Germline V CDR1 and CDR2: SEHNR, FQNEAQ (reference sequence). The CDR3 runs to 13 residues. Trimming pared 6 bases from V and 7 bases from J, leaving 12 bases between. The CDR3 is CASSPGTGGELFF. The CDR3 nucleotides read TGTGCCAGCAGTCCCGGGACTGGCGGGGAGCTGTTTTTT.

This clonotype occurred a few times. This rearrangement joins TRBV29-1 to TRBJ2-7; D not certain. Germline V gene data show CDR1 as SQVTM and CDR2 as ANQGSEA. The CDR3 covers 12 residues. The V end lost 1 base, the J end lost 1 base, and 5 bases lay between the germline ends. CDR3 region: CSVEASSYEQYF. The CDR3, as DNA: TGCAGCGTTGAAGCCAGTTCCTACGAGCAGTACTTC.

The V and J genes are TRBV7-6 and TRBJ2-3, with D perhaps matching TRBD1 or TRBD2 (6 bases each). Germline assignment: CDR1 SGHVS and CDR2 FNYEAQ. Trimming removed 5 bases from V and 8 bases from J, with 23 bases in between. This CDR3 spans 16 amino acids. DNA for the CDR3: TGTGCCAGCAGCATCAGCACGGGGGCCACGGATGGTACGCAGTATTTT. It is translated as CASSISTGATDGTQYF.

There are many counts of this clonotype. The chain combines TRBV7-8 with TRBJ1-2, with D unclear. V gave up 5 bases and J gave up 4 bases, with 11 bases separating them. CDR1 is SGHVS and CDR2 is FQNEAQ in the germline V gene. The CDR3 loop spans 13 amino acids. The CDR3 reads CASSPGGGYGYTF. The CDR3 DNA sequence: TGTGCCAGCAGCCCCGGCGGAGGCTATGGCTACACCTTC.

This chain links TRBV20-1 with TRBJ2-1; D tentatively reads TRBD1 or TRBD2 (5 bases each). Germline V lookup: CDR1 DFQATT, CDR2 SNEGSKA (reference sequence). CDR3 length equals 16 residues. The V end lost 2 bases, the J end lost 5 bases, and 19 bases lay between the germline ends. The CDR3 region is CSARPGTPKGNNEQFF. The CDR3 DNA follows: TGCAGTGCTAGACCCGGGACCCCAAAGGGGAACAATGAGCAGTTCTTC.

The CDR3 sequence: CASSQRPAVAGELFF. As DNA, the CDR3 is TGCGCCAGCAGCCAGCGCCCTGCGGTGGCCGGGGAGCTGTTTTTT. J is TRBJ2-2 and V is TRBV4-3; D is unresolved. Germline-derived CDR1 and CDR2 are LGHNA and YSLEER. The CDR3 runs 15 residues. Trimming stripped 3 bases from V and 6 bases from J, with 14 bases between.

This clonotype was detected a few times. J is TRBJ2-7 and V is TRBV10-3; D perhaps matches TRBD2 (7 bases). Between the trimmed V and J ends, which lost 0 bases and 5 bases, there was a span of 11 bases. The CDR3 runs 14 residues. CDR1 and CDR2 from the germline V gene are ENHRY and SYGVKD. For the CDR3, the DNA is TGTGCCATCAGTGAGTCGAGGGGGGGTAACGAGCAGTACTTC. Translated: CAISESRGGNEQYF.

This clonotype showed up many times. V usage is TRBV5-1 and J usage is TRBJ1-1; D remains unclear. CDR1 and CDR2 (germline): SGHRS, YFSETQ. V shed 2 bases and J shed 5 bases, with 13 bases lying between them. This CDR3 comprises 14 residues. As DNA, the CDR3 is TGCGCCAGCAGCTTTAACTCCCAAGGTACTGAAGCTTTCTTT. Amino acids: CASSFNSQGTEAFF.

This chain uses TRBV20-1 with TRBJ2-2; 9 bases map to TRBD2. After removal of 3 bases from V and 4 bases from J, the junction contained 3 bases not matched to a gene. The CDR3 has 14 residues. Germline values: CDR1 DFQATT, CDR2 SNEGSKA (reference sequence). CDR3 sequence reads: CSARVTSGTGELFF. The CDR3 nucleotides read TGCAGTGCTAGGGTGACTAGCGGCACCGGGGAGCTGTTTTTT.

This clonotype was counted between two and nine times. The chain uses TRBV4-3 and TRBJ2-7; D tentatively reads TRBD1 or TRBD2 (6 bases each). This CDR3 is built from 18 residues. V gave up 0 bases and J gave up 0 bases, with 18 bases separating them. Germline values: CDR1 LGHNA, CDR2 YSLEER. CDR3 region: CASSQEGGGDRSSYEQYF. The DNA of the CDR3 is TGCGCCAGCAGCCAAGAGGGGGGAGGTGACAGGAGCTCCTACGAGCAGTACTTC.

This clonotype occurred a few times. The CDR3 bases are TGTGCCAGCAGTGAACTAGGGGGATATAGCAATCAGCCCCAGCATTTT. It specifies CASSELGGYSNQPQHF. This sequence joins TRBV6-1 and TRBJ1-5, with D perhaps matching TRBD1 (6 bases). Germline V gene lookup returns CDR1 MNHNS and CDR2 SASEGT. This CDR3 has 16 amino acids. The V end was cut by 2 bases, the J end by 0 bases, with 11 bases between.

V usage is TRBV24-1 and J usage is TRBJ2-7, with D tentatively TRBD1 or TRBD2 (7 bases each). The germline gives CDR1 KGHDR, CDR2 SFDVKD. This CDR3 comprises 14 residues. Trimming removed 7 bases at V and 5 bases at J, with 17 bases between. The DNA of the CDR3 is TGTGCCACCAGCGACCGACAGGGAGGGGACGAGCAGTACTTC. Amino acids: CATSDRQGGDEQYF.

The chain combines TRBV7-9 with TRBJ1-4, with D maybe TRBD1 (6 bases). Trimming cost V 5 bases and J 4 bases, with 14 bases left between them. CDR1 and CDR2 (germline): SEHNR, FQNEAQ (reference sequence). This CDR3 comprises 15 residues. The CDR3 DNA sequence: TGTGCCAGCAGCGCCCACGGCAGGGGTAATGAAAAACTGTTTTTT. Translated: CASSAHGRGNEKLFF.

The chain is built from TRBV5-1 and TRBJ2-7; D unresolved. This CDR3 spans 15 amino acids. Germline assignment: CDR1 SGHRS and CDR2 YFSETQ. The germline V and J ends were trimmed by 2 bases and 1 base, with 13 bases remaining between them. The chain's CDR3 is CASSFTPDGSYEQYF. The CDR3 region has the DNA TGCGCCAGCAGCTTTACCCCCGACGGATCCTACGAGCAGTACTTC.

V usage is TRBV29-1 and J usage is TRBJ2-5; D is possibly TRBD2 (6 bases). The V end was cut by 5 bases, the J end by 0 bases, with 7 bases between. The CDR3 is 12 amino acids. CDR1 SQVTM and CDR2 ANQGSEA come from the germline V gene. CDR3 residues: CSVRTNQETQYF. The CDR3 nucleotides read TGCAGCGTTCGGACTAACCAAGAGACCCAGTACTTC.

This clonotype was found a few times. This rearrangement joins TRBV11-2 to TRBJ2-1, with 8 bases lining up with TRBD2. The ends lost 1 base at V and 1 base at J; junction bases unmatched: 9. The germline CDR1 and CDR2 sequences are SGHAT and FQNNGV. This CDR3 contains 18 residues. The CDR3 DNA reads TGTGCCAGCAGCTTAGTGGCCAGCGGGAGAAGTTCCTACAATGAGCAGTTCTTC. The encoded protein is CASSLVASGRSSYNEQFF.

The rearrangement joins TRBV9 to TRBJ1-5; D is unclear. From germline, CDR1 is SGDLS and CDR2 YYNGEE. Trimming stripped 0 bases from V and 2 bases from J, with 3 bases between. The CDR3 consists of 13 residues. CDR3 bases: TGTGCCAGCAGCGTAGCCGGCAATCAGCCCCAGCATTTT. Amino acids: CASSVAGNQPQHF.

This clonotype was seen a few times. The CDR3 DNA reads as TGCGCCAGCAGCTTCCGGACAGCCGACTCTGGGGCCAACGTCCTGACTTTC. Residues: CASSFRTADSGANVLTF. The chain uses TRBV5-1 and TRBJ2-6; possibly TRBD1 for D (6 bases). Deletions cut 2 bases from V and 0 bases from J, with 12 bases between. There are 17 residues in the CDR3. Germline V gene sequence: CDR1 SGHRS, CDR2 YFSETQ. Using reference TRBV5-1 and TRBJ2-6 for the parts outside the CDR3, the full variable domain is KAGVTQTPRYLIKTRGQQVTLSCSPISGHRSVSWYQQTPGQGLQFLFEYFSETQRNKGNFPGRFSGRQFSNSRSEMNVSTLELGDSALYLCASSFRTADSGANVLTFGAGSRLTVL.

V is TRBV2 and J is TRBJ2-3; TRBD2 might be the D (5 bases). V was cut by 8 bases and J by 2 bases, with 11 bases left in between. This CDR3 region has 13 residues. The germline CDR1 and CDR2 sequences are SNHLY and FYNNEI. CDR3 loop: CASRERPTDTQYF. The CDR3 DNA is TGTGCCAGCCGCGAGCGGCCCACAGATACGCAGTATTTT. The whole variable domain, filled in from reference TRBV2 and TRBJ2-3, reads EPEVTQTPSHQVTQMGQEVILRCVPISNHLYFYWYRQILGQKVEFLVSFYNNEISEKSEIFDDQFSVERPDGSNFTLKIRSTKLEDSAMYFCASRERPTDTQYFGPGTRLTVL.

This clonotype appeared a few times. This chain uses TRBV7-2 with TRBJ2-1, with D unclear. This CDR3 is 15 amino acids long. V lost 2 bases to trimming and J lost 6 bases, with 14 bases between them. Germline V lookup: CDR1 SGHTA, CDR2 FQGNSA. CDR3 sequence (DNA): TGTGCCAGCAGCTTAAGCTTTGGTACCAGCAATGAGCAGTTCTTC. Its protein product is CASSLSFGTSNEQFF.

CDR3 sequence: CASSRKAGTQETQYF. The CDR3 DNA follows: TGTGCCAGCAGCCGGAAAGCCGGGACCCAAGAGACCCAGTACTTC. The genes are TRBV7-2 and TRBJ2-5; D might be TRBD1 or TRBD2, each matching 5 bases. The CDR3 is 15 amino acids. The ends were cut back, 5 bases at V and 1 base at J, with 14 bases in the middle. The germline CDR1 and CDR2 sequences are SGHTA and FQGNSA.

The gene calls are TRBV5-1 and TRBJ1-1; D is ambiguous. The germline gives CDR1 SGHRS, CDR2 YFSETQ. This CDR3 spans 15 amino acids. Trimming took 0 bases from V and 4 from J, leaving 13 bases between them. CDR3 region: CASSLVWGGGTEAFF. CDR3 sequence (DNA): TGCGCCAGCAGCTTGGTCTGGGGAGGAGGCACTGAAGCTTTCTTT.

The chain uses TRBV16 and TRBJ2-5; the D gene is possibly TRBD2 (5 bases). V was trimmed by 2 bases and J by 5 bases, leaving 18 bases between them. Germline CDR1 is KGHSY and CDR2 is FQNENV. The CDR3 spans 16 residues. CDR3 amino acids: CASSQLDRSSGETQYF. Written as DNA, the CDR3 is TGTGCCAGCAGCCAACTCGACCGGAGTTCGGGGGAGACCCAGTACTTC. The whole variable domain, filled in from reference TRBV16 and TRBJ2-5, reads GEEVAQTPKHLVRGEGQKAKLYCAPIKGHSYVFWYQQVLKNEFKFLISFQNENVFDETGMPKERFSAKCLPNSPCSLEIQATKLEDSAVYFCASSQLDRSSGETQYFGPGTRLLVL.

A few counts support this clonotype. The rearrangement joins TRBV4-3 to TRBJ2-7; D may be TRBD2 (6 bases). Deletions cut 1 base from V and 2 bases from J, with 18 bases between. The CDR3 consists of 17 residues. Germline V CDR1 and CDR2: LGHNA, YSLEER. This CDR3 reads CASSQGAGPLGAYEQYF. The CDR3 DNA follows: TGCGCCAGCAGCCAAGGTGCGGGACCCCTAGGAGCCTACGAGCAGTACTTC.

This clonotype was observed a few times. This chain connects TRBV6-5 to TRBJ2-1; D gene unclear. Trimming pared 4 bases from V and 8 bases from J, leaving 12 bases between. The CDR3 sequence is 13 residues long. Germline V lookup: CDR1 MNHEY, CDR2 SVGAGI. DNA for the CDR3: TGTGCCAGCAGTTTGGGCCGCGCCGATGAGCAGTTCTTC. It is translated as CASSLGRADEQFF.

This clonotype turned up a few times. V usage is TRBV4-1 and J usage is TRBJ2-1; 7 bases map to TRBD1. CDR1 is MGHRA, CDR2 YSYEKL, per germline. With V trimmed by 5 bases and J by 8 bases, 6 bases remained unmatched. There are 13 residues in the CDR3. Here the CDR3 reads CASSGDREYEQFF. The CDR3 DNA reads TGCGCCAGCAGCGGCGACAGGGAGTATGAGCAGTTCTTC.